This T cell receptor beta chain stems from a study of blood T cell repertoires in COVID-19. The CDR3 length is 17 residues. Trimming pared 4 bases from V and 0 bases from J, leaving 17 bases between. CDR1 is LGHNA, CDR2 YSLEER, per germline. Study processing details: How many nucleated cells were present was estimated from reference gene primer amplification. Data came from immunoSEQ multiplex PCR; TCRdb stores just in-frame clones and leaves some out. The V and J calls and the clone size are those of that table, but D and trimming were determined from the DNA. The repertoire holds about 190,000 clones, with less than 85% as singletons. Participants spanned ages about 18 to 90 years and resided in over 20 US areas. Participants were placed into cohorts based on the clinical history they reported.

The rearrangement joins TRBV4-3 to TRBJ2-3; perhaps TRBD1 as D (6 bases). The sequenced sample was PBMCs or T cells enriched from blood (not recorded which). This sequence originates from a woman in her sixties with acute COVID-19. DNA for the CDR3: TGCGCCAGCAGCCGACTTCACGGACAGTCTAGCACAGATACGCAGTATTTT. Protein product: CASSRLHGQSSTDTQYF.